This T cell receptor beta chain was recovered during a study of blood T cell repertoires in COVID-19. Study processing details: How many nucleated cells were present was estimated from reference gene primer amplification. Sequencing was performed with immunoSEQ multiplex PCR; in TCRdb, only in-frame clones are kept and a portion is missing. That table is the source of V, J and clone size, and D and trimming were worked out from the DNA. The sample has about 430,000 clones, around 89% seen once. V gave up 0 bases and J gave up 4 bases, with 13 bases separating them. The CDR3 has 16 amino acids. The germline CDR1 and CDR2 sequences are MGHRA and YSYEKL. In assigning cohorts, the study relied on participant-reported clinical history.

J is TRBJ1-3 and V is TRBV4-1; D is undetermined. The sequencing sample was made of PBMCs or T cells enriched from blood (not recorded which). The TCR sequence derives from a woman aged 30 to 39 with acute COVID-19. The CDR3 reads CASSQEGRGGGNTIYF. As DNA, the CDR3 is TGCGCCAGCAGCCAAGAGGGCCGGGGTGGAGGAAACACCATATATTTT.